This T cell receptor (beta chain) is drawn from a study of T cell repertoires in cytomegalovirus infection. The V gene's germline CDR1 is SNHLY and CDR2 FYNNEI. V shed 4 bases and J 2 bases; nucleotides not matched to a gene: 6. The CDR3 contains 16 residues. Each CDR3 protein gets one entry after TCRdb re-called the reads with MiXCR. There are 700,000 to 900,000 distinct CDR3 sequences in the sample; roughly 28% occur only once, and around 13% lies in the top ten. Turning to this clonotype: What it recognizes is unknown.

The chain couples TRBV2 to TRBJ2-3, with 10 bases identical to TRBD2. The source was cultured CD8+ T cells from PBMCs, collected from culture after CMV antigen stimulation. The sequence came from a human donor in good health (CMV status not recorded). Some clones in this sample may be carry-over from other donors' samples. The CDR3 sequence is CASSVKRGGFTDTQYF. The CDR3 bases are TGTGCCAGCAGTGTAAAGCGGGGGGGTTTCACAGATACGCAGTATTTT.